This entry describes one T cell receptor beta chain. This record comes from a study of blood T cell repertoires in COVID-19. As processed by the authors: Reference gene primer amplification gave nucleated cell count estimates. Assay used: immunoSEQ multiplex PCR; TCRdb lists only in-frame clones, some missing. V, J and clone size are taken as reported in that table, and D and trimming were inferred from the DNA itself. This sample has 40,000 to 45,000 clones, with roughly 71% found just once. Sequenced: peripheral blood. The TCR originated in an elderly man with acute or convalescent COVID-19.

Here the CDR3 DNA reads TGTGCCAGCAGCGGAGCCTCGGAGGGTATAACTGAAGCTTTCTTT. Protein sequence: CASSGASEGITEAFF. This chain links TRBV5-4 with TRBJ1-1; D not resolved. This CDR3 is 15 amino acids long. The germline V gene encodes CDR1 SGHNT and CDR2 YYREEE (reference sequence). V was cut by 4 bases and J by 5 bases, with 18 bases left in between.